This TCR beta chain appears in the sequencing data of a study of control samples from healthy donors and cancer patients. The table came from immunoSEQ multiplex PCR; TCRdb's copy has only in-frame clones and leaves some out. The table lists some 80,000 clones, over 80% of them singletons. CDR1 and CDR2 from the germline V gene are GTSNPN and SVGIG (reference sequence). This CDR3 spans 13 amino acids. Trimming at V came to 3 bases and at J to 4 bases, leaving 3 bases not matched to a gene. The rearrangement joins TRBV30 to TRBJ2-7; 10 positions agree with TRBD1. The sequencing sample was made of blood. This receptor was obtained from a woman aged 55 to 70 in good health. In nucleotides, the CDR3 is TGTGCCTGGAGAGGACAGGGGGTTTACGAGCAGTACTTC. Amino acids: CAWRGQGVYEQYF.